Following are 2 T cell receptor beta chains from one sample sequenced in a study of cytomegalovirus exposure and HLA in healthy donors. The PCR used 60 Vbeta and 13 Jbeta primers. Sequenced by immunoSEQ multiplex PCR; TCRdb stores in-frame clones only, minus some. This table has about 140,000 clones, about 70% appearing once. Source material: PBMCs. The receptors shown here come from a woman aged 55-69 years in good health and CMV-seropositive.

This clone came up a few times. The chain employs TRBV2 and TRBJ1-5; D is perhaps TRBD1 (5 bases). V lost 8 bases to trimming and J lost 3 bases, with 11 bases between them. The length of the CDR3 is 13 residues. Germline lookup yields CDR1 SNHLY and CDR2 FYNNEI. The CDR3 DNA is TGTGCCAGCGGCAAGGGGATCAATCAGCCCCAGCATTTT. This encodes CASGKGINQPQHF.

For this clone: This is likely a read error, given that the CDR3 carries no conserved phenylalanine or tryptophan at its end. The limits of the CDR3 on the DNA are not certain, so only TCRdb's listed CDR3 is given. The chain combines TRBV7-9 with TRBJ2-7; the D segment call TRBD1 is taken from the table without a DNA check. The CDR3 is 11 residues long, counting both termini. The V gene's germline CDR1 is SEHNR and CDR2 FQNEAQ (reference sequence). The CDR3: CASSLEDREVL.